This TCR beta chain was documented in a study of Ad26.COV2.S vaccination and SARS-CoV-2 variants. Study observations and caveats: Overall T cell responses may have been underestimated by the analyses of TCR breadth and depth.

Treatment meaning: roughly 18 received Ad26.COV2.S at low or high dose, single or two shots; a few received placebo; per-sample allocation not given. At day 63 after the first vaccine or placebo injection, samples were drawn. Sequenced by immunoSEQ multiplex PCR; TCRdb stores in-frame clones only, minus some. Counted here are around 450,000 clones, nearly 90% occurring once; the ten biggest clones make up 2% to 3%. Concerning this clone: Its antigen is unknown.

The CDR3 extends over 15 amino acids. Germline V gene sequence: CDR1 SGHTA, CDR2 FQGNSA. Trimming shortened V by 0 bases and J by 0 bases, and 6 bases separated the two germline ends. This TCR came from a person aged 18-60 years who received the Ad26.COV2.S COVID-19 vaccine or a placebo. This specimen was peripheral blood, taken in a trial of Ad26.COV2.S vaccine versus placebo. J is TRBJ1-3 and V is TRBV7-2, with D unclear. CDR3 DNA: TGTGCCAGCAGCTTAGCGCAGTACTCTGGAAACACCATATATTTT. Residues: CASSLAQYSGNTIYF.